What follows are 17 T cell receptor beta chains derived from one specimen sequenced in a study of Graves' ophthalmopathy and Graves' hyperthyroidism (dated by TCRdb to the late 2010s). Sequencer: Illumina HiSeq 2000. For repertoire sequencing, TCR beta CDR3 regions were amplified from RNA transcripts. The first round was an RT-PCR using HTBI primers with the Qiagen OneStep RT-PCR kit, and this first round was followed by a second-round multiplex PCR, then size selection and purification. TCRdb cleaned the public reads at Q25 with fastp, built clones with MiXCR and kept in-frame beta chains. Identical CDR3 proteins give one entry, which carries the most common genes and DNA. Across this sample there are 740,000 or so distinct CDR3 sequences, with 40% seen only once. The ten largest account for around 40% of the sample. The sample consisted of peripheral blood. Receptor source: an adult man with Graves' ophthalmopathy.

This clonotype was recorded many times. The chain joins TRBV2 to TRBJ1-1; possibly TRBD1 for D (6 bases). Trimming shortened V by 2 bases and J by 7 bases, and 11 bases separated the two germline ends. This CDR3 has 13 amino acids. In germline, CDR1 is SNHLY, CDR2 FYNNEI. The CDR3 is CASSEIQDSEAFF. In nucleotides, the CDR3 is TGTGCCAGCAGTGAAATACAGGACAGTGAAGCTTTCTTT.

This sequence joins TRBV5-5 and TRBJ1-5; tentative D call: TRBD1 (6 bases). Germline V gene lookup returns CDR1 SGHKS and CDR2 YYEKEE (reference sequence). The CDR3 sequence is 15 residues long. Trimming shortened V by 0 bases and J by 5 bases, and 12 bases separated the two germline ends. CDR3 protein: CASSLDREVHQPQHF. The CDR3 DNA sequence: TGTGCCAGCAGCTTGGACAGGGAGGTTCATCAGCCCCAGCATTTT. Based on the CDR3 plus reference TRBV5-5 and TRBJ1-5, the full variable domain is DAGVTQSPTHLIKTRGQQVTLRCSPISGHKSVSWYQQVLGQGPQFIFQYYEKEERGRGNFPDRFSARQFPNYSSELNVNALLLGDSALYLCASSLDREVHQPQHFGDGTRLSIL.

About this clonotype itself: A much larger clone differs by one base, so this may be a read error. V gene TRBV7-9 combines with J gene TRBJ1-2; D is unclear. V lost 2 bases and J lost 5, with 9 bases in between. This CDR3 spans 13 amino acids. Germline V CDR1 and CDR2: SEHNR, FQNEAQ (reference sequence). CDR3 nucleotide sequence: TGTGCCAGCAGCTTAATAGAGGGTTATGGCTACACCTTC. Translation gives CASSLIEGYGYTF.

This clonotype has ten or more counts. The chain employs TRBV28 and TRBJ1-5; D is uncertain. CDR1 and CDR2 from the germline V gene are MDHEN and SYDVKM. The CDR3 consists of 12 residues. V lost 5 bases and J lost 8, with 10 bases in between. The CDR3 spells CASSQLSKPQHF. The DNA of the CDR3 is TGTGCCAGCAGTCAATTATCTAAGCCCCAGCATTTT.

The CDR3 DNA follows: TGTGCCAGCAGTCCCGGACAGGAGCCGTCATGGCAGTACTTC. Translated, it gives CASSPGQEPSWQYF. The chain carries TRBV11-2 and TRBJ2-7; 7 bases fit TRBD1. The CDR3 has 14 residues. Germline CDR1 is SGHAT and CDR2 is FQNNGV. V shed 6 bases and J 9 bases; nucleotides not matched to a gene: 14.

CDR3 protein: CASSGPGQGLIYTF. The DNA for the CDR3 is TGTGCCAGCAGCGGCCCGGGACAGGGCCTGATCTACACCTTC. The rearrangement uses TRBV11-2 and TRBJ1-2; 9 bases match TRBD1. This CDR3 has 14 amino acids. Germline V lookup: CDR1 SGHAT, CDR2 FQNNGV. With 5 bases clipped from V and 10 bases from J, the junction kept 11 bases outside the gene matches. Full variable domain (remainder filled in from reference TRBV11-2 and TRBJ1-2): EAGVAQSPRYKIIEKRQSVAFWCNPISGHATLYWYQQILGQGPKLLIQFQNNGVVDDSQLPKDRFSAERLKGVDSTLKIQPAKLEDSAVYLCASSGPGQGLIYTFGSGTRLTVV.

This chain uses TRBV6-2 or TRBV6-3 with TRBJ2-7; the match to TRBD1 covers 8 bases. Germline V gene sequence: CDR1 MNHEY, CDR2 SVGEGT. The CDR3 totals 14 residues. V gave up 7 bases and J gave up 7 bases; unmatched junction bases: 12. In DNA, the CDR3 is TGTGCCAGCACCGGGACAGGCCTCTCTTCTGAGCAGTACTTC. Translated, it gives CASTGTGLSSEQYF.

The chain joins TRBV6-5 to TRBJ2-7; TRBD2 might be the D (7 bases). The CDR3 runs to 13 residues. Germline CDR1 and CDR2: MNHEY and SVGAGI. V was pared by 7 bases and J by 6 bases, with 16 bases between. The chain's CDR3 is CASKGGELGEQYF. CDR3 nucleotides: TGTGCCAGCAAGGGGGGGGAATTGGGCGAGCAGTACTTC.

For this clonotype: Given a much more abundant clone one base away, this may be a read error. This chain joins TRBV10-3 and TRBJ1-1; TRBD1 might be the D (6 bases). CDR1 and CDR2 (germline): ENHRY, SYGVKD. The CDR3 length is 14 residues. CDR3 DNA: TGTGCCATCAGTGAGTCCTCGGGGGACACTGGAGCTTTCTTT. It is translated as CAISESSGDTGAFF.

This rearrangement joins TRBV7-2 to TRBJ2-3; a possible D gene is TRBD2 (5 bases). Between the trimmed V and J ends, which lost 11 bases and 0 bases, there was a span of 12 bases. CDR3 length: 13 residues. The germline CDR1 and CDR2 sequences are SGHTA and FQGNSA. CDR3 loop: CAGRQRSTDTQYF. The CDR3 bases are TGTGCCGGGCGTCAGCGGAGCACAGATACGCAGTATTTT.

This sequence joins TRBV14 and TRBJ1-6, with 7 bases aligning to TRBD1. The V segment lost 1 base and the J segment 7 bases; nucleotides outside the gene matches: 4. Per the germline V gene, CDR1 is SGHDN and CDR2 is FVKESK. This CDR3 is 15 amino acids long. The CDR3 here is CASSQVQGGNSPLHF. The CDR3 DNA reads as TGTGCCAGCAGCCAAGTTCAGGGGGGGAATTCACCCCTCCACTTT.

The rearrangement joins TRBV7-9 to TRBJ2-7; D perhaps matches TRBD1 (5 bases). The CDR3 spans 15 residues. V was pared by 5 bases and J by 6 bases, with 20 bases between. Germline V gives CDR1 SEHNR, CDR2 FQNEAQ (reference sequence). The CDR3 DNA reads TGTGCCAGCAGCCCGAGGTACTCTGGGGCCTTCGAGCAGTACTTC. This translates into CASSPRYSGAFEQYF.

J is TRBJ2-5 and V is TRBV10-3; D is perhaps TRBD1 (5 bases). Germline CDR1 reads ENHRY; CDR2 reads SYGVKD. CDR3 size: 13 residues. Trimming shortened V by 6 bases and J by 2 bases, and 10 bases separated the two germline ends. The CDR3 protein is CAISLGPQETQYF. The CDR3 DNA sequence: TGTGCCATCAGCTTGGGGCCTCAAGAGACCCAGTACTTC.

The chain couples TRBV2 to TRBJ1-1, with a weak D call TRBD1 (6 bases). V lost 2 bases to trimming and J lost 1 base, with 14 bases between them. The CDR3 runs 16 residues. Per germline, CDR1 SNHLY and CDR2 FYNNEI. CDR3 DNA: TGTGCCAGCAGTGAACACAGGGTTGCTTGGAACACTGAAGCTTTCTTT. Its protein product is CASSEHRVAWNTEAFF.

This clonotype was seen a handful of times. The chain uses TRBV29-1 and TRBJ1-2; D is perhaps TRBD1 (6 bases). CDR3 size: 12 residues. Per the germline V gene, CDR1 is SQVTM and CDR2 is ANQGSEA. V lost 8 bases and J 8 bases, leaving 18 bases between the germline ends. For the CDR3, the DNA is TGCAGCATCGTTAAACAGGGAGGCGGCTACACCTTC. Translation: CSIVKQGGGYTF.

This clonotype showed up just once. V usage is TRBV10-3 and J usage is TRBJ1-6, with D unresolved. The V end lost 8 bases, the J end lost 6 bases, and 11 bases lay between the germline ends. CDR1 is ENHRY and CDR2 is SYGVKD in the germline V gene. This CDR3 spans 13 amino acids. CDR3: CAIGGRLNSPLHF. In DNA form, the CDR3 reads TGTGCCATCGGCGGCAGGCTTAATTCACCCCTCCACTTT.

This clonotype came up many times. The rearrangement links TRBV12-3 or TRBV12-4 to TRBJ1-3; the D is unclear. The CDR3 runs to 13 residues. Trimming stripped 6 bases from V and 5 bases from J, with 11 bases between. CDR3 residues: CASSLSGRNTIYF. The CDR3, as DNA: TGTGCCAGCAGCCTCTCGGGGAGAAACACCATATATTTT.